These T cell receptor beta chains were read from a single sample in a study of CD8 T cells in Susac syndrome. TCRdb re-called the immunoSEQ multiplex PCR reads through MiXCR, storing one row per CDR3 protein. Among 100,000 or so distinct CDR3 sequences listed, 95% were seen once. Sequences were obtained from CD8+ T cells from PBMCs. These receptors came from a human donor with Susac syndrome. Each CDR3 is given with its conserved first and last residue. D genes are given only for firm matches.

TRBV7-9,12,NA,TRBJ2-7,TGTGCCAGCACCGGCAGGGCGAACGAGCAGTACTTC,CASTGRANEQYF
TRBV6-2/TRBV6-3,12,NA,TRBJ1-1,TGTGCCAGCAGTCACAGGACTCCTGAAGCTTTCTTT,CASSHRTPEAFF
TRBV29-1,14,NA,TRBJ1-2,TGCAGCGTGCAGACTTTGGAGGTAGACTATGGCTACACCTTC,CSVQTLEVDYGYTF
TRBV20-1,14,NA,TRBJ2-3,TGCAGTGCTAGAGAGGGACCAAGCACAGATACGCAGTATTTT,CSAREGPSTDTQYF
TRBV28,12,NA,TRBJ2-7,TGTGCCAGCAGTTTAACCGCCTACGAGCAGTACTTC,CASSLTAYEQYF
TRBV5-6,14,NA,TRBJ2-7,TGTGCCAGCAGCTTTCGGGGGAGCTCCTACGAGCAGTACTTC,CASSFRGSSYEQYF
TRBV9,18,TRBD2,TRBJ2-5,TGTGCCAGCAGCGTAGGACGTCTAGCGGGGGCGGCTCCTGAGACCCAGTACTTC,CASSVGRLAGAAPETQYF
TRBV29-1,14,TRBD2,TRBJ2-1,TGCAGCGTTGGCCCTAGCGGATCCTACAATGAGCAGTTCTTC,CSVGPSGSYNEQFF
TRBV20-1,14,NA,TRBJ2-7,TGCAGTGCTAGATATAGGCTCGACTCCTACGAGCAGTACTTC,CSARYRLDSYEQYF
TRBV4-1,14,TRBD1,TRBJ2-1,TGCGCCAGCAGCTGGCGGGACAGGGACGATGAGCAGTTCTTC,CASSWRDRDDEQFF
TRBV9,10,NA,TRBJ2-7,TGTGCCGAAGGCTTCTACGAGCAGTACTTC,CAEGFYEQYF